The subject of this entry is one T cell receptor beta chain. The antigen is not known. This sample is part of a study of CD8 T cells in ankylosing spondylitis. Study-level findings and limits: Characteristic of ankylosing spondylitis blood, it appeared, was a TCR beta motif comprising roughly eight highly homologous variants. Significantly higher representation of disease-linked clones was reported for matched ankylosing spondylitis synovial fluid.

TCRdb ran MiXCR on the 5' RACE reads and lists one entry per CDR3 protein. The profile shows 670,000 or so distinct CDR3 sequences, around 19% of them singletons. The sequence came from a male donor with ankylosing spondylitis. The sequenced sample was blood, either unsorted or a sorted T cell fraction (not recorded which).

The CDR3 protein is CASRNPGTTAYEQYF. In DNA form, the CDR3 reads TGTGCCAGCAGAAATCCCGGGACTACAGCCTACGAGCAGTACTTC. The chain recombines TRBV6-2 or TRBV6-3 with TRBJ2-7; TRBD2 matches 7 bases. V shed 6 bases, J shed 2 bases, and the junction held 10 bases outside the gene matches. The CDR3 is made up of 15 amino acids. Germline V gene sequence: CDR1 MNHEY, CDR2 SVGEGT.